Presented here are 29 T cell receptor beta chains from one specimen sequenced in a study of T cells in Graves' hyperthyroidism and ophthalmopathy (dated by TCRdb to about 2019). The protocol used for the library was multiplex PCR. Data came from an Illumina HiSeq 2000. TCR beta CDR3 regions were amplified from RNA transcripts. For the first round of RT-PCR on the TCR CDR3, the HTBI primer set was used together with the Qiagen OneStep RT-PCR kit. Starting from the raw public reads, TCRdb applied fastp trimming at Q25, assembled clones with MiXCR and retained in-frame beta chains. Entries that share a CDR3 protein sequence are merged under the most common genes and DNA. The sample table holds 500,000 to 650,000 distinct CDR3 sequences, of which about 46% were seen once. Clones ranked in the top ten supply about 45% of the sample. Sequenced sample: peripheral blood or thyroid tissue (not recorded which). These receptors came from an adult woman with Graves' disease, either hyperthyroidism or ophthalmopathy (not recorded which).

This clonotype has ten or more counts. The chain has TRBV7-9 and TRBJ1-4, with 7 bases lining up with TRBD1. CDR3 size: 15 residues. The ends lost 5 bases at V and 4 bases at J; junction bases unmatched: 7. Germline assignment: CDR1 SEHNR and CDR2 FQNEAQ (reference sequence). The CDR3 DNA sequence: TGTGCCAGCAGCCCCCAGGGACAGTTTAATGAAAAACTGTTTTTT. This gives the protein CASSPQGQFNEKLFF.

V usage is TRBV29-1 and J usage is TRBJ1-1; tentatively, D is TRBD1 (6 bases). The germline gives CDR1 SQVTM, CDR2 ANQGSEA. Trimming took off 4 bases at V and 6 bases at J, with 12 bases between the two ends. This CDR3 contains 12 residues. This chain's CDR3 is CSVGGGGPEAFF. The CDR3, as DNA: TGCAGCGTTGGAGGGGGAGGGCCTGAAGCTTTCTTT.

This clonotype was seen many times. The chain is built from TRBV5-1 and TRBJ2-7; 11 bases line up with TRBD2. J lost 5 bases, V lost 6 bases, and 13 bases had no gene match. This CDR3 contains 16 residues. In germline, CDR1 is SGHRS, CDR2 YFSETQ. In DNA, the CDR3 is TGCGCCAGCACCCATAGCGGGAGGGGCGTGTTCGACGAGCAGTACTTC. It codes for CASTHSGRGVFDEQYF.

There are many counts of this clonotype. This chain connects TRBV24-1 to TRBJ2-5, with 11 bases aligning to TRBD2. The J segment lost 5 bases and the V segment lost 3 bases, leaving 13 bases of the junction unmatched. Germline CDR1 is KGHDR and CDR2 is SFDVKD. This CDR3 has 18 residues. DNA of the CDR3: TGTGCCACCAGTGATACTAGCGGGAGTTTAGGCGGCCGGGAGACCCAGTACTTC. This translates into CATSDTSGSLGGRETQYF.

This clonotype was seen a few times. Given a much more abundant clone one base away, this may be a read error. The genes are TRBV5-6 and TRBJ2-7; 8 bases are shared with TRBD1. The CDR3 is 14 amino acids. With 3 bases clipped from V and 9 bases from J, the junction kept 11 bases outside the gene matches. Germline V gene sequence: CDR1 SGHDT, CDR2 YYEEEE. The CDR3 DNA reads TGTGCCAGCAGCTCGGACAGGGACGGGGTCGGGCAGTACTTC. Amino acids: CASSSDRDGVGQYF.

In its sample, this clonotype was seen many times. V is TRBV7-2 and J is TRBJ2-7; D unclear. The CDR3 runs to 13 residues. Germline-derived CDR1 and CDR2 are SGHTA and FQGNSA. Trimming took off 1 base at V and 6 bases at J, with 10 bases between the two ends. CDR3 DNA: TGTGCCAGCAGCTTAGTCCACTCGCGCGAGCAGTACTTC. This translates into CASSLVHSREQYF.

This clonotype was counted between two and nine times. V is TRBV7-9 and J is TRBJ1-3, with D maybe TRBD1 (6 bases). Germline V gene sequence: CDR1 SEHNR, CDR2 FQNEAQ (reference sequence). V gave up 5 bases and J gave up 0 bases, with 11 bases separating them. The CDR3 is 15 amino acids. Written as DNA, the CDR3 is TGTGCCAGCAGCCTACAGGGAAGCTCTGGAAACACCATATATTTT. It yields the protein CASSLQGSSGNTIYF. The full variable domain, completed using reference TRBV7-9 and TRBJ1-3, is DTGVSQNPRHKITKRGQNVTFRCDPISEHNRLYWYRQTLGQGPEFLTYFQNEAQLEKSRLLSDRFSAERPKGSFSTLEIQRTEQGDSAMYLCASSLQGSSGNTIYFGEGSWLTVV.

V usage is TRBV7-3 and J usage is TRBJ2-5, with D possibly matching TRBD2 (6 bases). V gave up 1 base and J gave up 5 bases, with 11 bases separating them. The germline V gene encodes CDR1 SGHTA and CDR2 FQGTGA. The CDR3 has 14 residues. The CDR3: CASSLRASVETQYF. In nucleotides, the CDR3 is TGTGCCAGCAGCTTAAGGGCTAGCGTGGAGACCCAGTACTTC.

This sequence joins TRBV5-1 and TRBJ1-1; D is unclear. Germline V gene lookup returns CDR1 SGHRS and CDR2 YFSETQ. CDR3 length equals 16 residues. The germline V and J ends were trimmed by 0 bases and 3 bases, with 15 bases remaining between them. The CDR3 coding sequence is TGCGCCAGCAGCTTGGTTCTAGGCACCACGTACACTGAAGCTTTCTTT. Amino acids: CASSLVLGTTYTEAFF.

This clonotype was counted between two and nine times. This CDR3 reads CASSSLNRGLLSGNTIYF. CDR3 DNA: TGTGCCAGCAGCTCCCTCAACAGGGGCCTGCTCTCTGGAAACACCATATATTTT. This chain links TRBV7-2 with TRBJ1-3; 7 nucleotides line up with TRBD1. The CDR3 is 18 amino acids. CDR1 and CDR2 from the germline V gene are SGHTA and FQGNSA. With V trimmed by 4 bases and J by 0 bases, 12 bases remained unmatched.

This clonotype has a count of ten or more. J is TRBJ1-1 and V is TRBV10-1, with a possible D match to TRBD1 (5 bases). Per germline, CDR1 WNHNN and CDR2 SYGVQD (reference sequence). Trimming removed 3 bases from V and 3 bases from J, with 14 bases in between. The CDR3 totals 15 residues. The CDR3 DNA reads TGCGCCAGCAGTGAAGGGACTTATGGGCACACTGAAGCTTTCTTT. Its protein product is CASSEGTYGHTEAFF.

This clonotype was seen once. The rearrangement joins TRBV7-3 to TRBJ1-1, with unresolved D. This CDR3 comprises 15 residues. The germline V gene has CDR1 SGHTA and CDR2 FQGTGA. V lost 1 base to trimming and J lost 0 bases, with 9 bases between them. The CDR3 loop is CASSLIGGMNTEAFF. The CDR3, as DNA: TGTGCCAGCAGCTTAATAGGTGGCATGAACACTGAAGCTTTCTTT.

The V gene is TRBV9, the J gene TRBJ1-1, with a possible D match to TRBD1 (5 bases). CDR3 length: 13 residues. Trimming took off 5 bases at V and 4 bases at J, with 12 bases between the two ends. Per germline, CDR1 SGDLS and CDR2 YYNGEE. The CDR3 reads CASSLYGGTEAFF. The CDR3 bases are TGTGCCAGCAGTCTCTACGGGGGCACTGAAGCTTTCTTT.

This clonotype appeared many times. V and J are TRBV7-9 and TRBJ1-1; no firm D call. CDR3 length: 12 residues. The V gene's germline CDR1 is SEHNR and CDR2 FQNEAQ (reference sequence). V lost 5 bases to trimming and J lost 1 base, with 5 bases between them. The CDR3 coding sequence is TGTGCCAGCAGCCCCCAGAACACTGAAGCTTTCTTT. It codes for CASSPQNTEAFF. The full variable domain, rest sourced from reference TRBV7-9 and TRBJ1-1, is DTGVSQNPRHKITKRGQNVTFRCDPISEHNRLYWYRQTLGQGPEFLTYFQNEAQLEKSRLLSDRFSAERPKGSFSTLEIQRTEQGDSAMYLCASSPQNTEAFFGQGTRLTVV.

This clonotype was observed many times. The chain recombines TRBV7-9 with TRBJ1-1; D is ambiguous. Trimming took 3 bases from V and 1 from J, leaving 6 bases between them. The CDR3 is 13 amino acids. Per germline, CDR1 SEHNR and CDR2 FQNEAQ (reference sequence). For the CDR3, the DNA is TGTGCCAGCAGCTTTTATCAGAACACTGAAGCTTTCTTT. As protein: CASSFYQNTEAFF.

This clonotype was seen only a few times. The chain carries TRBV10-3 and TRBJ1-2; no clear D. CDR1 and CDR2 from the germline V gene are ENHRY and SYGVKD. This CDR3 spans 16 amino acids. Trimming cost V 0 bases and J 2 bases, with 13 bases left between them. DNA of the CDR3: TGTGCCATCAGTGAGTCTAGTTGGGAGATGAACTATGGCTACACCTTC. This sequence encodes CAISESSWEMNYGYTF.

This clonotype has at least ten counts. This chain uses TRBV6-5 with TRBJ1-2; D not certain. From germline, CDR1 is MNHEY and CDR2 SVGAGI. V lost 0 bases and J lost 4, with 3 bases in between. The CDR3 spans 12 residues. CDR3: CASSYSGYGYTF. The CDR3 coding sequence is TGTGCCAGCAGTTACTCAGGCTATGGCTACACCTTC.

This clonotype came up many times. The chain is built from TRBV4-1 and TRBJ1-2; the D gene is possibly TRBD1 (5 bases). Trimming removed 1 base at V and 8 bases at J, with 17 bases between. From germline, CDR1 is MGHRA and CDR2 YSYEKL. CDR3 length equals 15 residues. The CDR3, as DNA: TGCGCCAGCAGCCAAGGCCGACGTTTGTGGGACGGCTACACCTTC. This codes for CASSQGRRLWDGYTF.

This chain connects TRBV19 to TRBJ1-1; tentative D call: TRBD1 (6 bases). The V gene lost 4 bases and the J gene lost 4 bases, with 10 bases spanning the gap. This CDR3 is built from 13 residues. CDR1 LNHDA and CDR2 SQIVND come from the germline V gene (reference sequence). The CDR3 is CASSRVGGTEAFF. The CDR3 bases are TGTGCCAGTAGTAGGGTAGGGGGCACTGAAGCTTTCTTT.

V and J are TRBV6-6 and TRBJ1-6; D is ambiguous. Trimming took 7 bases from V and 0 from J, leaving 16 bases between them. CDR1 is MNHNY, CDR2 SVGAGI, per germline (reference sequence). This CDR3 spans 17 amino acids. The CDR3 DNA reads TGTGCCAGCAAGACCCAAGGCGGTGGCTCCTATAATTCACCCCTCCACTTT. Translation: CASKTQGGGSYNSPLHF.

This clonotype appeared once. The chain recombines TRBV7-2 with TRBJ1-5, with D possibly TRBD1 on 5 matching bases. The germline V and J ends were trimmed by 1 base and 6 bases, with 13 bases remaining between them. This CDR3 contains 15 residues. Germline V gene lookup returns CDR1 SGHTA and CDR2 FQGNSA. The DNA of the CDR3 is TGTGCCAGCAGCTTAGTGGCAGGGTCTCCTCAGCCCCAGCATTTT. Translating gives CASSLVAGSPQPQHF. The full variable domain, its missing parts supplied by reference TRBV7-2 and TRBJ1-5, is GAGVSQSPSNKVTEKGKDVELRCDPISGHTALYWYRQSLGQGLEFLIYFQGNSAPDKSGLPSDRFSAERTGGSVSTLTIQRTQQEDSAVYLCASSLVAGSPQPQHFGDGTRLSIL.

This clonotype was found many times. The chain joins TRBV20-1 to TRBJ1-5; TRBD1 aligns across 9 bases. J lost 7 bases, V lost 4 bases, and 5 bases had no gene match. The germline CDR1 and CDR2 sequences are DFQATT and SNEGSKA (reference sequence). The CDR3 is 13 amino acids. CDR3 protein: CSAMGQGGQPQHF. DNA of the CDR3: TGCAGTGCTATGGGACAGGGAGGGCAGCCCCAGCATTTT.

The chain employs TRBV7-3 and TRBJ2-3; D remains ambiguous. The CDR3 runs to 15 residues. V was shortened by 2 bases and J by 2 bases, with 11 bases between the two germline ends. The germline gives CDR1 SGHTA, CDR2 FQGTGA. For the CDR3, the DNA is TGTGCCAGCAGCTTATATCCCATTCCCACAGATACGCAGTATTTT. This encodes CASSLYPIPTDTQYF. Supplemented by reference TRBV7-3 and TRBJ2-3, the full variable domain reads GAGVSQTPSNKVTEKGKYVELRCDPISGHTALYWYRQSLGQGPEFLIYFQGTGAADDSGLPNDRFFAVRPEGSVSTLKIQRTERGDSAVYLCASSLYPIPTDTQYFGPGTRLTVL.

The chain employs TRBV28 and TRBJ1-5; D ambiguous. The V gene lost 6 bases and the J gene lost 0 bases, with 12 bases spanning the gap. The CDR3 spans 15 residues. The germline gives CDR1 MDHEN, CDR2 SYDVKM. This CDR3 is CASRMRVYSNQPQHF. The CDR3 DNA follows: TGTGCCAGCAGAATGAGGGTGTATAGCAATCAGCCCCAGCATTTT.

The chain employs TRBV29-1 and TRBJ2-7; D possibly uses TRBD1 or TRBD2 (5 bases each). The CDR3 covers 12 residues. Per the germline V gene, CDR1 is SQVTM and CDR2 is ANQGSEA. V was pared by 7 bases and J by 2 bases, with 12 bases between. The CDR3 DNA follows: TGCAGCGAGATCTGGGGGACCTACGAGCAGTACTTC. As protein: CSEIWGTYEQYF.

The table lists this clonotype with many counts. The chain has TRBV29-1 and TRBJ2-7; 8 bases map to TRBD1. The germline CDR1 and CDR2 sequences are SQVTM and ANQGSEA. Trimming removed 7 bases from V and 4 bases from J; junction bases left unmatched: 9. This CDR3 region has 13 residues. The CDR3 is CSARTGSIYEQYF. The CDR3, as DNA: TGCAGCGCAAGGACAGGGTCAATTTACGAGCAGTACTTC.

About this clonotype itself: The conserved closing phenylalanine or tryptophan is absent in this CDR3, likely reflecting a read error. The DNA is left out, because the CDR3 cannot be placed on it with certainty; the CDR3 is given as TCRdb lists it. The chain has TRBV29-1 and TRBJ1-4; the table's D call, TRBD1, was not checked against the DNA. Per germline, CDR1 SQVTM and CDR2 ANQGSEA. A total of 8 residues make up the CDR3, ends included. The CDR3: CSVDVTGG.

This clonotype was seen a handful of times. The V call is TRBV3-1, the J call TRBJ1-3, with TRBD1 as a possible D gene (5 bases). V was pared by 1 base and J by 0 bases, with 7 bases between. This CDR3 is 15 amino acids long. The V gene's germline CDR1 is LGHDT and CDR2 YNNKEL (reference sequence). CDR3 sequence: CASSQVGVSGNTIYF. The CDR3 DNA follows: TGTGCCAGCAGCCAAGTGGGGGTCTCTGGAAACACCATATATTTT.

The sample holds many counts of this clonotype. This chain joins TRBV19 and TRBJ1-5, with D perhaps matching TRBD1 (5 bases). The CDR3 sequence is 17 residues long. V was cut by 5 bases and J by 0 bases, with 17 bases left in between. Per germline, CDR1 LNHDA and CDR2 SQIVND (reference sequence). CDR3: CASSARGLEYSNQPQHF. CDR3 coding DNA: TGTGCCAGTAGTGCGCGGGGACTGGAGTATAGCAATCAGCCCCAGCATTTT.